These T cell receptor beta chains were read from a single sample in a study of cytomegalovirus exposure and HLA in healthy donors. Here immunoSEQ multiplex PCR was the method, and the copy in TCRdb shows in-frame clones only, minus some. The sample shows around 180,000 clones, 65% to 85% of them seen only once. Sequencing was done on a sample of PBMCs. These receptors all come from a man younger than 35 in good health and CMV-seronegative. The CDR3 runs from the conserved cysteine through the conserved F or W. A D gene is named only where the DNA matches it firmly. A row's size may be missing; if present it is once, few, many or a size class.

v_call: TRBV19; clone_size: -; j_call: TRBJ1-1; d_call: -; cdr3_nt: TGTGCCAGTAGCCGAAGTGGGAGGACTGAAGCTTTCTTT; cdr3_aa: CASSRSGRTEAFF
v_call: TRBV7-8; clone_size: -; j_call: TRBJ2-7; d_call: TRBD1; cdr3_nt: TGTGCCAGCAGCTTAGAAACAGGGGGCCGTAGGGAGCAGTACTTC; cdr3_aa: CASSLETGGRREQYF
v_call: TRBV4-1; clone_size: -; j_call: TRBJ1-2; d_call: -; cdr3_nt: TGCGCCAGCAGCCAAGACATTGTTTTCCAGGCCTATGGCTACACCTTC; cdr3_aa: CASSQDIVFQAYGYTF
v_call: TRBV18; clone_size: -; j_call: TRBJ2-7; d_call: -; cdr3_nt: TGTGCCAGCTCCCTCGATTTTCGCGGCGAGCAGTACTTC; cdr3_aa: CASSLDFRGEQYF
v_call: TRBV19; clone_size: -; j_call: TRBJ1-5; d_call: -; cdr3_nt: TGTGCCACCACCTTCTCGTCGGGTATGGTATATCAGCCCCAGCATTTT; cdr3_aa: CATTFSSGMVYQPQHF
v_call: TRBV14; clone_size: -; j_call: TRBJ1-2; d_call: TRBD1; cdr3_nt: TGTGCCAGCAGCCGCGGAGGGGGCAGGTATGGCTACACCTTC; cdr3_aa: CASSRGGGRYGYTF
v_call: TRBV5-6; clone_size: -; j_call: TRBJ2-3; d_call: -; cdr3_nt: TGTGCCAGCAGCGGGGGGAGCGTATGGGGGGATACGCAGTATTTT; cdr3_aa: CASSGGSVWGDTQYF
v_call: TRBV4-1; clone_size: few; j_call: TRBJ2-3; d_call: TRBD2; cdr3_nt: TGCGCCAGCAGCCGCCGACTAGCGGGAGAATCAAGATTAGATACGCAGTATTTT; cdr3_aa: CASSRRLAGESRLDTQYF
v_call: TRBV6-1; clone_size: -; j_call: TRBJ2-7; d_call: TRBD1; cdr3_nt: TGTGCCAGCGGACAGGACAGCTACGAGCAGTACTTC; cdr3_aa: CASGQDSYEQYF
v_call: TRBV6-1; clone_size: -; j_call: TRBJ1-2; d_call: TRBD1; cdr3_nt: TGTGCCAGCAGTGAAGTTGGTGCAGTAAGAGGGGGCAGTGGCTACACCTTC; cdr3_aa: CASSEVGAVRGGSGYTF
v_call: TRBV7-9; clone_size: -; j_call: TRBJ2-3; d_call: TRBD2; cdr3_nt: TGTGCCAGCAGTCTAGCGGGGGGGTCCACAGATACGCAGTATTTT; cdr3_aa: CASSLAGGSTDTQYF
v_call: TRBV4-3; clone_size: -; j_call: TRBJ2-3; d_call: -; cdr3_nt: TGCGCCAGCAGCTCAGCAGGGCGGTGGACAGATACGCAGTATTTT; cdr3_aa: CASSSAGRWTDTQYF
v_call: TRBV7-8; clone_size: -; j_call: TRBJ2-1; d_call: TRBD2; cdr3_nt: TGTGCCAGCAGCCTAAAGAAGCGGGGGGCTCATAATGAGCAGTTCTTC; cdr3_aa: CASSLKKRGAHNEQFF
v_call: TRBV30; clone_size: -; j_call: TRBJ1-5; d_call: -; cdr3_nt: TGTGCCTGGAGCACAGGAGGCAATCAGCCCCAGCATTTT; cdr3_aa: CAWSTGGNQPQHF
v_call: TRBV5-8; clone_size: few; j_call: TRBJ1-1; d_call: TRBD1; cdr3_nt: TGTGCCAGCAGCATCCGACAGGGCCATAGGGGGACTGAAGCTTTCTTT; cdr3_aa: CASSIRQGHRGTEAFF
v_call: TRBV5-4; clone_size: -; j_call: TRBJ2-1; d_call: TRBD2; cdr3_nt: TGTGCCAGCAGGGGGACTAGCGGGGGGTATTACAATGAGCAGTTCTTC; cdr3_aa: CASRGTSGGYYNEQFF
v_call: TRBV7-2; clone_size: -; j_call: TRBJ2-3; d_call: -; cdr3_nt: TGTGCCAGCAGCTTAGCGACTGCGGAGGGTTATACGCAGTATTTT; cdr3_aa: CASSLATAEGYTQYF
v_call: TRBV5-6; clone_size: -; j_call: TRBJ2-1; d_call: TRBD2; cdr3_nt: TGTGCCAGCGGAATAGCGGGGGGGTCCTACAATGAGCAGTTCTTC; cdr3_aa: CASGIAGGSYNEQFF
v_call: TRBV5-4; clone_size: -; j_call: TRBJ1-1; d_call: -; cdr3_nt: TGTGCCAGCAGCACCCGACAGGACTACACTGAAGCTTTCTTT; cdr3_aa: CASSTRQDYTEAFF
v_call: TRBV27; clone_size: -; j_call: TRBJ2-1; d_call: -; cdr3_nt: TGTGCCAGCAGTTTTGGACGTCTTAAAGAGGGCCAATACTACAATGAGCAGTTCTTC; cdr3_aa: CASSFGRLKEGQYYNEQFF
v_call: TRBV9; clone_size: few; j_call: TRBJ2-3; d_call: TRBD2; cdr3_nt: TGTGCCAGCAGCGTAGCGACTAGCGGTGATACGCAGTATTTT; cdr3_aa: CASSVATSGDTQYF
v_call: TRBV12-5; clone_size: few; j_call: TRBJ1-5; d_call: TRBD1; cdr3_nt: TGTGCTAGTGCCGCCTCAGGGGGTCCCAATCAGCCCCAGCATTTT; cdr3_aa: CASAASGGPNQPQHF
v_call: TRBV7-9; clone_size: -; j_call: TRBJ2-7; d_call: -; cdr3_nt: TGTGCCAGCAGCCCCGGGACATCTTACTACGAGCAGTACTTC; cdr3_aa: CASSPGTSYYEQYF
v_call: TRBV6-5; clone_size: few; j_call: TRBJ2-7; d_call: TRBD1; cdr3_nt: TGTGCCAGCGGATCCGGGACAGGGGTCTACGAGCAGTACTTC; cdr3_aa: CASGSGTGVYEQYF
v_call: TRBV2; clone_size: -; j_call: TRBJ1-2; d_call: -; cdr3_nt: TGTGCCAGCAGTCTGGACACCGGTGGCTACACCTTC; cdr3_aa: CASSLDTGGYTF
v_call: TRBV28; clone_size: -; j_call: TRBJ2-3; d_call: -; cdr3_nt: TGTGCCAGCAGTTTAGGTAGCTGGACAGATACGCAGTATTTT; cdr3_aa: CASSLGSWTDTQYF
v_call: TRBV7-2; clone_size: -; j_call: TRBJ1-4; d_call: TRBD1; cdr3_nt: TGTGCCAGCAGCCCACAGGGGACCGAGAATGAAAAACTGTTTTTT; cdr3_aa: CASSPQGTENEKLFF
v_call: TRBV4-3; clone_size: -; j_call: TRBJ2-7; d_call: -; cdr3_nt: TGCGCCAGCAGCCAAGGAGGTTTTGCGGGGCACTACGAGCAGTACTTC; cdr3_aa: CASSQGGFAGHYEQYF
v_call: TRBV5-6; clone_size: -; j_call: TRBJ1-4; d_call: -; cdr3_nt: TGTGCCAGCAGCTTGGTTGCAGTTGATGAAAAACTGTTTTTT; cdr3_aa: CASSLVAVDEKLFF
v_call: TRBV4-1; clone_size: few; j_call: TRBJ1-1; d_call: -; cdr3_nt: TGCGCCAGCAGCCAGGCCGTGGGGGCCCTGGGAACTGAAGCTTTCTTT; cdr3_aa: CASSQAVGALGTEAFF
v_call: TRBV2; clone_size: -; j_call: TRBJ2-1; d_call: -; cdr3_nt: TGTGCCAGCAGTGAATGGGCGGCTGCGGGACTCTTC; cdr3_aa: CASSEWAAAGLF
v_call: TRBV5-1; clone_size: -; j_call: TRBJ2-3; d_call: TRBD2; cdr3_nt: TGCGCCAGCAGCTGGTTAGCGGGGGGCGGAAGCACAGATACGCAGTATTTT; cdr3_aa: CASSWLAGGGSTDTQYF
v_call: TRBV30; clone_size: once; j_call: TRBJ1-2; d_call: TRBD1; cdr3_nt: TGTGCCTGGAGACAGGGGCCCGCGGGGGGCTACACCTTC; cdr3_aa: CAWRQGPAGGYTF
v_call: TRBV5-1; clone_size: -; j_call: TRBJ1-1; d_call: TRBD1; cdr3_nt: TGCGCCAGCAGGGGGGGACAGCCGAACACTGAAGCTTTCTTT; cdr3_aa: CASRGGQPNTEAFF
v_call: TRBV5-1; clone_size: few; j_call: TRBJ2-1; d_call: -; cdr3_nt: TGCGCCAGCAGCCTCCCTAGACAGGAGAACAATGAGCAGTTCTTC; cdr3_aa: CASSLPRQENNEQFF
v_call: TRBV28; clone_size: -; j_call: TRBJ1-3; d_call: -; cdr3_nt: TGTGCCAGCAGAGACAGCACCCTGTCGAGGGGAAACACCATATATTTT; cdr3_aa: CASRDSTLSRGNTIYF
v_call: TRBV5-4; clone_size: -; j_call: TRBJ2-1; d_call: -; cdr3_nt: TGTGCCAGCAGCTTGTTGTCTAGGGGAATCGATGAGCAGTTCTTC; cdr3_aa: CASSLLSRGIDEQFF
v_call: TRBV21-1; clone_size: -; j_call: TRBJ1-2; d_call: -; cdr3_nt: TGTGCCAGCAGCAAAGAGGGAGGTCGGGAGCAGGGTGAGTCTAACTATGGCTACACCTTC; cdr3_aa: CASSKEGGREQGESNYGYTF
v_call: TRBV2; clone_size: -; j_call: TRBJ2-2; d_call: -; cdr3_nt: TGTGCCAGCAGTGGACTAGTCGACACCGGGGAGCTGTTTTTT; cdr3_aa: CASSGLVDTGELFF
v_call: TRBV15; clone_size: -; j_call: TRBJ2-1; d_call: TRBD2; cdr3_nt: TGTGCCACCAGCAGCGGGACTAGCGACTACAATGAGCAGTTCTTC; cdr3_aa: CATSSGTSDYNEQFF
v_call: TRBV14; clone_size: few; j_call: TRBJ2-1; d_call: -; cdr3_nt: TGTGCCAGCAGCTATAGACAGGTTACAATTCATGAGCAGTTCTTC; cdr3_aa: CASSYRQVTIHEQFF
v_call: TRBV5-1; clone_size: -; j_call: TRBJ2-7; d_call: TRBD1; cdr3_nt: TGCGCCAGCTCCCGGGACAGAATCTACGAGCAGTACTTC; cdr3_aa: CASSRDRIYEQYF
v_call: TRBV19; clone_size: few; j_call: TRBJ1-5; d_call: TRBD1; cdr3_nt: TGTGCCAGTACCCGGGACAGCGCTTATCAGCCCCAGCATTTT; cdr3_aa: CASTRDSAYQPQHF